These 10 T cell receptor beta chains originate from one sample sequenced in a study of Graves' ophthalmopathy and Graves' hyperthyroidism. RNA transcripts were the template, and TCR beta CDR3 regions were amplified from them. HTBI primers served in a first-round RT-PCR, which a second-round multiplex PCR followed. TCRdb re-derived calls from the multiplex PCR reads in MiXCR, one entry per CDR3 protein. This table holds some 520,000 distinct CDR3 sequences, around 14% found once. Sequenced material: blood. All receptors come from a woman aged 30 to 39 with Graves' ophthalmopathy.

This clonotype was observed at least ten times. The chain couples TRBV5-1 to TRBJ2-7; TRBD1 agrees at 8 bases. V lost 4 bases to trimming and J lost 1 base; unmatched junction nucleotides: 4. The CDR3 extends over 14 amino acids. Germline assignment: CDR1 SGHRS and CDR2 YFSETQ. CDR3 bases: TGCGCCAGCAGCGTAACAGGGGGTTCCTACGAGCAGTACTTC. It specifies CASSVTGGSYEQYF.

The J gene is TRBJ1-2, the V gene TRBV12-3 or TRBV12-4; the D is unclear. The CDR3 spans 14 residues. V gave up 1 base and J gave up 7 bases, with 13 bases separating them. The CDR3 reads CASSLVGGSGGYTF. CDR3 bases: TGTGCCAGCAGTTTAGTAGGAGGATCGGGTGGCTACACCTTC.

This clonotype was detected ten times or more. The rearrangement links TRBV12-3 or TRBV12-4 to TRBJ2-5; D is uncertain. This CDR3 is 13 amino acids long. The V gene lost 6 bases and the J gene lost 5 bases, with 13 bases spanning the gap. In nucleotides, the CDR3 is TGTGCCAGCAGACCAACAAGTTGGGAGACCCAGTACTTC. This codes for CASRPTSWETQYF.

This clonotype occurred once. This chain links TRBV6-2 or TRBV6-3 with TRBJ2-6; D gene ambiguous. CDR1 MNHEY and CDR2 SVGEGT come from the germline V gene. V dropped 7 bases and J dropped 3 bases, with 22 bases sitting between them. The CDR3 totals 18 residues. The CDR3 DNA reads as TGTGCCAGCACACAACCCCCGGGCAGGCTGATTGGGGCCAACGTCCTGACTTTC. Translated: CASTQPPGRLIGANVLTF.

DNA of the CDR3: TGCAGTGCTATACAGGGGGGAGGCTATGGCTACACCTTC. This codes for CSAIQGGGYGYTF. The chain carries TRBV20-1 and TRBJ1-2; TRBD1 aligns across 8 bases. The CDR3 has 13 residues. Per germline, CDR1 DFQATT and CDR2 SNEGSKA (reference sequence). With V trimmed by 4 bases and J by 4 bases, 5 bases remained unmatched.

A remark on this clonotype: This may be a read error: a much more frequent sequence differs by one nucleotide. The genes are TRBV6-2 or TRBV6-3 and TRBJ2-2; 8 positions agree with TRBD2. CDR1 MNHEY and CDR2 SVGEGT come from the germline V gene. The CDR3 contains 15 residues. The CDR3 is CASRVLADTTGELCF. CDR3 DNA: TGTGCCAGCAGAGTACTAGCGGACACCACCGGGGAGCTGTGTTTT.

This clonotype was observed at least ten times. The V gene is TRBV13, the J gene TRBJ2-7, with TRBD2 matching over 10 bases. The CDR3 length is 16 residues. CDR1 and CDR2 (germline): PRHDT, FYEKMQ (reference sequence). The ends lost 5 bases at V and 4 bases at J; junction bases unmatched: 11. The CDR3 region has the DNA TGTGCCAGCAGCCCCTCGCCCCTAGCGGGAGTTTACGAGCAGTACTTC. Its translation is CASSPSPLAGVYEQYF.

Ten or more counts support this clonotype. J is TRBJ1-5 and V is TRBV12-3 or TRBV12-4, with a possible D match to TRBD1 (6 bases). The V gene lost 4 bases and the J gene lost 5 bases, with 21 bases spanning the gap. The CDR3 contains 17 residues. The CDR3 loop reads CASSSYRWGGEDQPQHF. CDR3 bases: TGTGCCAGCAGTTCCTACCGGTGGGGGGGCGAGGATCAGCCCCAGCATTTT.

This clonotype was recorded many times. V and J are TRBV6-1 and TRBJ1-6; 8 positions agree with TRBD1. This CDR3 contains 15 residues. Germline V gene data show CDR1 as MNHNS and CDR2 as SASEGT. The ends lost 5 bases at V and 3 bases at J; junction bases unmatched: 3. In DNA form, the CDR3 reads TGTGCCAGCAGTCAACAGGGGGACTATAATTCACCCCTCCACTTT. Its protein product is CASSQQGDYNSPLHF.

This clonotype has ten or more counts. The rearrangement links TRBV6-1 to TRBJ1-1; D remains ambiguous. The CDR3 runs 14 residues. V was shortened by 2 bases and J by 3 bases, with 10 bases between the two germline ends. The germline gives CDR1 MNHNS, CDR2 SASEGT. The CDR3 bases are TGTGCCAGCAGTGAACGTCTCTTCGACACTGAAGCTTTCTTT. Its protein is CASSERLFDTEAFF.